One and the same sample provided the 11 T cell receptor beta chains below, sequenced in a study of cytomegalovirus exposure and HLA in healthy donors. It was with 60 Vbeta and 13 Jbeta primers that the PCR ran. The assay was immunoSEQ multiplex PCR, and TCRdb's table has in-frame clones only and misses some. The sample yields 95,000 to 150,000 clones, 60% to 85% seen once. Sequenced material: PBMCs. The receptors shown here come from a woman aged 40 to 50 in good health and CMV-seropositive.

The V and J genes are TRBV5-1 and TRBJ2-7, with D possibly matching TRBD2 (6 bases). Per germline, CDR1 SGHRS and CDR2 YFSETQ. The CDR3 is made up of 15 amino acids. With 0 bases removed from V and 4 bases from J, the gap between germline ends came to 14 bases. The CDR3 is CASSLDPGRLYEQYF. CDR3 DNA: TGCGCCAGCAGCTTGGACCCAGGGAGGTTATACGAGCAGTACTTC.

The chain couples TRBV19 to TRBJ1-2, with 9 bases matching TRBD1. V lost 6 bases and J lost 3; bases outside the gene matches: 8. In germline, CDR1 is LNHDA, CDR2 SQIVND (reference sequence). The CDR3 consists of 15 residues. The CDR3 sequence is CASSAWTGEDYGYTF. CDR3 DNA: TGTGCCAGTAGCGCCTGGACAGGGGAAGACTATGGCTACACCTTC.

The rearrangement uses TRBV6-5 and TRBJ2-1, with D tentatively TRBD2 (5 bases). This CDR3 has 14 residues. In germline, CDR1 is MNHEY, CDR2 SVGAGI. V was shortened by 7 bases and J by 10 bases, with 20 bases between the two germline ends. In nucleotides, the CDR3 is TGTGCCAGCACCCCACCCATCGGGGTACGAGAGCAGTTCTTC. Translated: CASTPPIGVREQFF.

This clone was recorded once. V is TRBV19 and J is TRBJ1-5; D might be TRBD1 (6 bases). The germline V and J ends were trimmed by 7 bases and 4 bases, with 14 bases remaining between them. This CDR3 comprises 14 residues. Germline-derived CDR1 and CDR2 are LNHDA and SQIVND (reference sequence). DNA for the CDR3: TGTGCCAGTAAAGGAGGACAGTGGAATCAGCCCCAGCATTTT. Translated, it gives CASKGGQWNQPQHF.

Written as DNA, the CDR3 is TGTGCCAGCAGCTTGGACAGGGGAACCGGGGAGCTGTTTTTT. Encoded protein: CASSLDRGTGELFF. This chain connects TRBV11-1 to TRBJ2-2; 9 bases map to TRBD1. CDR1 is SGHAT, CDR2 FQDESV, per germline (reference sequence). Trimming removed 3 bases from V and 5 bases from J; junction bases left unmatched: 1. This CDR3 spans 14 amino acids.

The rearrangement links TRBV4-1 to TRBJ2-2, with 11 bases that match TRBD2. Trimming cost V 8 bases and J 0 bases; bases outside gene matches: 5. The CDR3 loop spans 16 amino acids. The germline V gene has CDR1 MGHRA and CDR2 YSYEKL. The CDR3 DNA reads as TGCGCCAGCGGAGGGACTAGCGGACCGAACACCGGGGAGCTGTTTTTT. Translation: CASGGTSGPNTGELFF.

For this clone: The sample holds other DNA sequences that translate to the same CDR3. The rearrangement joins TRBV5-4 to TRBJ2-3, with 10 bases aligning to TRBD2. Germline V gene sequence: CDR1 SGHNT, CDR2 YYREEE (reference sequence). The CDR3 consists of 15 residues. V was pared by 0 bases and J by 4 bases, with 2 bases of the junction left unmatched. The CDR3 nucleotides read TGTGCCAGCAGCTTGGTGCTAGCGGGGGCAGATACGCAGTATTTT. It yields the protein CASSLVLAGADTQYF. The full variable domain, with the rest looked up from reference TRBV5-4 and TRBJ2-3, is ETGVTQSPTHLIKTRGQQVTLRCSSQSGHNTVSWYQQALGQGPQFIFQYYREEENGRGNFPPRFSGLQFPNYSSELNVNALELDDSALYLCASSLVLAGADTQYFGPGTRLTVL.

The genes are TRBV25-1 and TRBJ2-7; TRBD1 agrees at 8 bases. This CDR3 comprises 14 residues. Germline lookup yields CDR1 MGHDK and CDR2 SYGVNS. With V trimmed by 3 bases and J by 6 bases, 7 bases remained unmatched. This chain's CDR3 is CASSDYRTGFEQYF. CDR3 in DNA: TGTGCCAGCAGTGACTACCGGACAGGGTTCGAGCAGTACTTC.

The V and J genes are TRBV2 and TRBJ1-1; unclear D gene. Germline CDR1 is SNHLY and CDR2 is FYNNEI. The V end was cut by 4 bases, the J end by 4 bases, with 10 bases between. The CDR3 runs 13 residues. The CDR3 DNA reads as TGTGCCAGCAGTGGGGGAGGGATCACTGAAGCTTTCTTT. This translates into CASSGGGITEAFF.

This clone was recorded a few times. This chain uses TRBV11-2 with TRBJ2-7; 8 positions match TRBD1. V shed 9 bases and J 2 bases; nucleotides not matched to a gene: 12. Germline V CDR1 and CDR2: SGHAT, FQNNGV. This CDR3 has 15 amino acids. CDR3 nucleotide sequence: TGTGCCAGTTACGGACCGGGACAGGTCCCCTACGAGCAGTACTTC. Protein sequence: CASYGPGQVPYEQYF.

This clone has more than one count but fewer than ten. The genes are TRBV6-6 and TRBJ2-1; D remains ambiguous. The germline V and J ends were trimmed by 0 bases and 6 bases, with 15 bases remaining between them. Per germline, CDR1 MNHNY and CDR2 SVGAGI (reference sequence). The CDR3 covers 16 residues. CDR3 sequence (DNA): TGTGCCAGCAGTTACTCGAATTACCCCCCGGGCAATGAGCAGTTCTTC. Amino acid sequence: CASSYSNYPPGNEQFF.